The 11 T cell receptor beta chains below come from one sample, sequenced in a study of a mutant IDH1 vaccine in newly diagnosed glioma. No cognate antigen is known for these TCRs. Profiled with immunoSEQ multiplex PCR; TCRdb holds only in-frame clones, not every one. The sample lists about 11,000 clones; about four fifths were seen once. Documented time point: week 47, end of study. Vaccine doses each comprised 300 ug of mutant IDH1 20-mer peptide, with topical imiquimod. The sequences come from PBMCs, collected from a glioma patient whose treatment included an IDH1 peptide vaccine. The source is a man aged 25-40 years with glioma.

V usage is TRBV5-4 and J usage is TRBJ2-5; D gene unclear. The CDR3 consists of 14 residues. Germline assignment: CDR1 SGHNT and CDR2 YYREEE (reference sequence). Trimming removed 2 bases at V and 1 base at J, with 9 bases between. The CDR3 reads CASSLGGPQETQYF. The DNA for the CDR3 is TGTGCCAGCAGCTTAGGTGGCCCCCAAGAGACCCAGTACTTC.

This clone was observed a few times. The rearrangement links TRBV4-1 to TRBJ1-1; D gene uncertain. V was trimmed by 5 bases and J by 3 bases, leaving 10 bases between them. Germline V gene data show CDR1 as MGHRA and CDR2 as YSYEKL. The CDR3 totals 13 residues. The CDR3: CASSFRIDTEAFF. As DNA, the CDR3 is TGCGCCAGCAGCTTCCGTATTGACACTGAAGCTTTCTTT.

Only one count was recorded for this clone. This chain connects TRBV7-6 to TRBJ1-2; TRBD1 might be the D (5 bases). Germline CDR1 is SGHVS and CDR2 is FNYEAQ. V dropped 0 bases and J dropped 7 bases, with 6 bases sitting between them. The CDR3 runs 12 residues. The CDR3 nucleotides read TGTGCCAGCAGCTTAGCGGGGACTGGCTACACCTTC. It yields the protein CASSLAGTGYTF. Filled out from reference TRBV7-6 and TRBJ1-2, the complete variable domain reads GAGVSQSPRYKVTKRGQDVALRCDPISGHVSLYWYRQALGQGPEFLTYFNYEAQQDKSGLPNDRFSAERPEGSISTLTIQRTEQRDSAMYRCASSLAGTGYTFGSGTRLTVV.

The J gene is TRBJ2-7, the V gene TRBV5-6; unclear D gene. The CDR3 extends over 13 amino acids. Per germline, CDR1 SGHDT and CDR2 YYEEEE. Trimming left V 1 base short and J 1 base short, with 6 bases between. The CDR3 is CASSLYGSYEQYF. In DNA form, the CDR3 reads TGTGCCAGCAGCTTGTACGGATCCTACGAGCAGTACTTC.

The chain links TRBV5-6 to TRBJ2-5; D is perhaps TRBD1 (5 bases). The end of the DNA aligns better with TRBJ2-7, so the J call may be wrong. Germline values: CDR1 SGHDT, CDR2 YYEEEE. CDR3 length: 14 amino acids. DNA of the CDR3: TGTGCCAGCAGCCCTAACCCCCAGGGCCACGAGCAGTACTTC. This encodes CASSPNPQGHEQYF.

The sample holds a few counts of this clone. The J gene is TRBJ2-6, the V gene TRBV6-7; the match to TRBD1 covers 7 bases. TRBV6-7 is recorded as an ORF, its role being uncertain. The ends lost 6 bases at V and 2 bases at J; junction bases unmatched: 7. The CDR3 spans 16 residues. In DNA form, the CDR3 reads TGTGCCAGCAGAATAGACAGGGTCCCTGGGGCCAACGTCCTGACTTTC. Its protein is CASRIDRVPGANVLTF.

V gene TRBV9 combines with J gene TRBJ1-1; D uncertain. This CDR3 comprises 14 residues. Germline V lookup: CDR1 SGDLS, CDR2 YYNGEE. Between the trimmed V and J ends, which lost 0 bases and 1 base, there was a span of 7 bases. The CDR3 reads CASSVVWTNTEAFF. The CDR3 nucleotides read TGTGCCAGCAGCGTAGTCTGGACGAACACTGAAGCTTTCTTT.

The gene calls are TRBV4-2 and TRBJ1-5, with a tentative D call TRBD1 (6 bases). Trimming removed 0 bases at V and 6 bases at J, with 9 bases between. Germline CDR1 is LGHNA and CDR2 is YNFKEQ. CDR3 size: 14 residues. For the CDR3, the DNA is TGTGCCAGCAGCCAAGAAAGGGGGGGTCAGCCCCAGCATTTT. This translates into CASSQERGGQPQHF.

V gene TRBV10-3 combines with J gene TRBJ1-2; D might be TRBD1 (5 bases). The CDR3 runs to 15 residues. Trimming removed 6 bases from V and 2 bases from J, with 16 bases in between. CDR1 and CDR2 from the germline V gene are ENHRY and SYGVKD. The CDR3 DNA is TGTGCCATCAGCGACCTACGGGGCTCAAACTATGGCTACACCTTC. As protein: CAISDLRGSNYGYTF.

The V and J genes are TRBV4-1 and TRBJ1-1; perhaps TRBD1 as D (5 bases). Per germline, CDR1 MGHRA and CDR2 YSYEKL. V lost 4 bases, J lost 3 bases, and 12 bases lay in between. The CDR3 totals 14 residues. The CDR3 loop reads CASSLVGVDTEAFF. The DNA of the CDR3 is TGCGCCAGCAGCCTGGTGGGGGTGGACACTGAAGCTTTCTTT.

V and J are TRBV5-4 and TRBJ2-7, with 8 bases lining up with TRBD1. The trim removed 4 bases at V and 3 bases at J, leaving 9 bases unmatched. Germline V lookup: CDR1 SGHNT, CDR2 YYREEE (reference sequence). This CDR3 comprises 15 residues. The CDR3 spells CASSQPGQAHYEQYF. Written as DNA, the CDR3 is TGTGCCAGCAGCCAACCGGGACAGGCACACTACGAGCAGTACTTC.